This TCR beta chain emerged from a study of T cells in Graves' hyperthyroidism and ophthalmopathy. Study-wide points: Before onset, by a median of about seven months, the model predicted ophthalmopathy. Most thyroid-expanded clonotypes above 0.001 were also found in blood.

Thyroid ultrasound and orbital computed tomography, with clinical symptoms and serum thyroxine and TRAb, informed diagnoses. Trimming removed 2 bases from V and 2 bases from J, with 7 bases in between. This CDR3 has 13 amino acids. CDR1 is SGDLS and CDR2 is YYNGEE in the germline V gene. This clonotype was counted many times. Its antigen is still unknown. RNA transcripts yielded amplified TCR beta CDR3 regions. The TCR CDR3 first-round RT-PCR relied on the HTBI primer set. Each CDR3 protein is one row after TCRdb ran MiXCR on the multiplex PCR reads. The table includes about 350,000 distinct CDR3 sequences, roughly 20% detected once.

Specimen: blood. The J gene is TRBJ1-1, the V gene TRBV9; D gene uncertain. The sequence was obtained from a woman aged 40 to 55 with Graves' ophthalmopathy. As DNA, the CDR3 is TGTGCCAGCAGCGTCCGACCTAACACTGAAGCTTTCTTT. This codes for CASSVRPNTEAFF.